The 14 T cell receptor beta chains reported below all come from one sample, sequenced in a study of control samples from healthy donors and cancer patients. Data came from immunoSEQ multiplex PCR; TCRdb stores just in-frame clones and leaves some out. The profile shows fewer than 120,000 clones, approximately 87% of them singletons. Sequenced: PBMCs. The source of these receptors is an older woman with lung cancer.

This clone occurred once. The chain recombines TRBV15 with TRBJ1-1; D is undetermined. The V gene's germline CDR1 is LNHNV and CDR2 YYDKDF (reference sequence). V lost 4 bases to trimming and J lost 3 bases, with 9 bases between them. The CDR3 extends over 13 amino acids. CDR3 bases: TGTGCCACCAGCATTCAGGAGGACACTGAAGCTTTCTTT. Protein: CATSIQEDTEAFF.

The CDR3 here is CASSQDQGRGGLWNEQFF. CDR3 bases: TGTGCCAGCAGCCAAGATCAAGGGCGGGGGGGCCTCTGGAATGAGCAGTTCTTC. This chain uses TRBV4-2 with TRBJ2-1; 9 positions match TRBD2. The CDR3 runs 18 residues. The J segment lost 7 bases and the V segment lost 0 bases, leaving 13 bases of the junction unmatched. The germline CDR1 and CDR2 sequences are LGHNA and YNFKEQ.

This clone appeared once. The chain links TRBV6-5 to TRBJ2-7, with D maybe TRBD1 (6 bases). The CDR3 covers 14 residues. V gave up 3 bases and J gave up 0 bases, with 9 bases separating them. Germline-derived CDR1 and CDR2 are MNHEY and SVGAGI. The CDR3 DNA sequence: TGTGCCAGCAGTTATCGACAGGTCTCCTACGAGCAGTACTTC. This codes for CASSYRQVSYEQYF.

The chain combines TRBV7-3 with TRBJ2-2; the match to TRBD2 covers 9 bases. Trimming cost V 7 bases and J 0 bases; bases outside gene matches: 6. Germline assignment: CDR1 SGHTA and CDR2 FQGTGA. The CDR3 runs 16 residues. In nucleotides, the CDR3 is TGTGCCAGCAAAGCGGGAGGTAACTCGAACACCGGGGAGCTGTTTTTT. Translated, it gives CASKAGGNSNTGELFF.

The chain is built from TRBV11-3 and TRBJ1-1; 10 bases line up with TRBD1. The junction had 7 bases not matched to a gene; V was cut back by 0 bases and J by 6 bases. This CDR3 is built from 16 residues. The germline V gene encodes CDR1 SGHNT and CDR2 YENEEA. The CDR3 bases are TGTGCCAGCAGCTTAGATTACGGACAGGGGGGCTCTGAAGCTTTCTTT. This encodes CASSLDYGQGGSEAFF.

The chain recombines TRBV7-2 with TRBJ1-3; perhaps TRBD1 as D (5 bases). The CDR3 runs to 15 residues. The V end lost 5 bases, the J end lost 3 bases, and 14 bases lay between the germline ends. Per germline, CDR1 SGHTA and CDR2 FQGNSA. Here the CDR3 DNA reads TGTGCCAGCAGCGGGGGTTACGGGGGTGGAAACACCATATATTTT. Translating gives CASSGGYGGGNTIYF. The complete variable domain, with remaining parts taken from reference TRBV7-2 and TRBJ1-3, reads GAGVSQSPSNKVTEKGKDVELRCDPISGHTALYWYRQSLGQGLEFLIYFQGNSAPDKSGLPSDRFSAERTGGSVSTLTIQRTQQEDSAVYLCASSGGYGGGNTIYFGEGSWLTVV.

V is TRBV7-3 and J is TRBJ2-7; 7 bases line up with TRBD1. CDR1 is SGHTA, CDR2 FQGTGA, per germline. The trim removed 5 bases at V and 5 bases at J, leaving 6 bases unmatched. This CDR3 has 13 amino acids. CDR3: CASSPGTVHEQYF. For the CDR3, the DNA is TGTGCCAGCAGCCCTGGGACAGTTCACGAGCAGTACTTC.

This chain connects TRBV19 to TRBJ2-1; 9 bases line up with TRBD2. The length of the CDR3 is 19 residues. V dropped 6 bases and J dropped 1; count of bases not matched to a gene: 16. Germline CDR1 LNHDA, CDR2 SQIVND (reference sequence). The CDR3 is CASSSPPGTSLPSYNEQFF. The CDR3, as DNA: TGTGCCAGTAGCAGCCCCCCCGGGACTAGCCTTCCATCCTACAATGAGCAGTTCTTC.

J is TRBJ2-5 and V is TRBV19, with D possibly TRBD1 on 6 matching bases. The CDR3 is 13 residues long. Germline values: CDR1 LNHDA, CDR2 SQIVND (reference sequence). V was clipped by 6 bases and J by 4 bases, with 12 bases between them. The CDR3 is CASRTGNGETQYF. CDR3 coding DNA: TGTGCCAGTAGGACAGGTAATGGAGAGACCCAGTACTTC.

V usage is TRBV9 and J usage is TRBJ1-1, with TRBD1 as a possible D gene (5 bases). The germline CDR1 and CDR2 sequences are SGDLS and YYNGEE. The V end was cut by 4 bases, the J end by 4 bases, with 14 bases between. CDR3 length: 14 residues. CDR3 sequence (DNA): TGTGCCAGCAGCTCTCGGGGGGTCGCCACTGAAGCTTTCTTT. This gives the protein CASSSRGVATEAFF. The full variable domain, its missing parts supplied by reference TRBV9 and TRBJ1-1, is DSGVTQTPKHLITATGQRVTLRCSPRSGDLSVYWYQQSLDQGLQFLIQYYNGEERAKGNILERFSAQQFPDLHSELNLSSLELGDSALYFCASSSRGVATEAFFGQGTRLTVV.

The chain employs TRBV5-6 and TRBJ1-1, with 8 bases fitting TRBD1. Germline CDR1 and CDR2: SGHDT and YYEEEE. This CDR3 has 12 residues. Trimming at V came to 3 bases and at J to 10 bases, leaving 5 bases not matched to a gene. CDR3: CASSSGGRGAFF. In nucleotides, the CDR3 is TGTGCCAGCAGCTCAGGGGGCCGCGGAGCTTTCTTT.

This sequence joins TRBV6-5 and TRBJ2-1; D is perhaps TRBD1 or TRBD2 (5 bases each). The length of the CDR3 is 14 residues. From germline, CDR1 is MNHEY and CDR2 SVGAGI. V was cut by 7 bases and J by 4 bases, with 14 bases left in between. This chain's CDR3 is CASKRLGPYNEQFF. CDR3 in DNA: TGTGCCAGCAAACGACTGGGACCTTACAATGAGCAGTTCTTC.

The rearrangement links TRBV5-1 to TRBJ1-1; D uncertain. Germline values: CDR1 SGHRS, CDR2 YFSETQ. The V gene lost 0 bases and the J gene lost 2 bases, with 8 bases spanning the gap. The CDR3 contains 14 residues. In DNA form, the CDR3 reads TGCGCCAGCAGCTTGGTCGACCAAAACACTGAAGCTTTCTTT. Encoded protein: CASSLVDQNTEAFF.

The J gene is TRBJ2-3, the V gene TRBV18, with D maybe TRBD1 (5 bases). V was trimmed by 3 bases and J by 0 bases, leaving 7 bases between them. The CDR3 is 14 residues long. Looked up from germline, CDR1 is KGHSH and CDR2 is LQKENI. DNA for the CDR3: TGTGCCAGCTCACCCGACAGAAGCACAGATACGCAGTATTTT. The encoded protein is CASSPDRSTDTQYF.